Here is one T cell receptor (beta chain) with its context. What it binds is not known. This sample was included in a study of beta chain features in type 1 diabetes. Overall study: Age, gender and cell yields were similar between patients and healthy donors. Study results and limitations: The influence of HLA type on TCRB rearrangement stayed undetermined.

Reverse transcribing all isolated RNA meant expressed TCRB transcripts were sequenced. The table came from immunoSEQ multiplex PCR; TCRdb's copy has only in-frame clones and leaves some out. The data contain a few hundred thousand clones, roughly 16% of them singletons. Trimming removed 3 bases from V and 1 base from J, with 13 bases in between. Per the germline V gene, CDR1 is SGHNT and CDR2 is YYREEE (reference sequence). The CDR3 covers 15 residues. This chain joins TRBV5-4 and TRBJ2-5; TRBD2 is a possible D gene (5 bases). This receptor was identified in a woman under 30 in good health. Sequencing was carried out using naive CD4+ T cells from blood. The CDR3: CASSSRTDFQETQYF. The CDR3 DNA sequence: TGTGCCAGCAGCTCGAGGACGGACTTCCAAGAGACCCAGTACTTC.